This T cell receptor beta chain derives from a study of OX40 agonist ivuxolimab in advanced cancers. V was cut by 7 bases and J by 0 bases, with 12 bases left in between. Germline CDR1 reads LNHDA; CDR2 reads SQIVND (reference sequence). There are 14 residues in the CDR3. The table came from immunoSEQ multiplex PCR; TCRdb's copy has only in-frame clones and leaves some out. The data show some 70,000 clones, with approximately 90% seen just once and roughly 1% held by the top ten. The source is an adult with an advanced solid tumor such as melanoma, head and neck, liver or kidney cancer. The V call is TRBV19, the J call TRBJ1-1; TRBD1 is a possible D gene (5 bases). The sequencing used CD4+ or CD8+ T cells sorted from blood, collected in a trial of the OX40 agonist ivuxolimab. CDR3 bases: TGTGCCAGTAAGACGGGGCCTATGAACACTGAAGCTTTCTTT. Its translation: CASKTGPMNTEAFF.